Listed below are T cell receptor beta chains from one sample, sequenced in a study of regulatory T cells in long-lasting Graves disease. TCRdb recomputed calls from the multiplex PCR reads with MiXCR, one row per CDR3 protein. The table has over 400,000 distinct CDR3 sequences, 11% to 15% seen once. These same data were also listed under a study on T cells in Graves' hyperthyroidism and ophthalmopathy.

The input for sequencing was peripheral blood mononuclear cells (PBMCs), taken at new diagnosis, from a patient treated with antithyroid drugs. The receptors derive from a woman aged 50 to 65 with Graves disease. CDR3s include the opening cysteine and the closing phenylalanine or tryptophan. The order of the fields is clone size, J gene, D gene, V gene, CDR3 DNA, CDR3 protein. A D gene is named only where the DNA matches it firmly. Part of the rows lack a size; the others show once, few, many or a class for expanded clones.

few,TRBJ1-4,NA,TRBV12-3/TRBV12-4,TGTGCCAGCAGTTTACAAGGGGGGACTAATGAAAAACTGTTTTTT,CASSLQGGTNEKLFF
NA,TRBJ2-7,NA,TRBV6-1,TGTGCCAGCAGGAGGAGCTCCTACGAGCAGTACTTC,CASRRSSYEQYF
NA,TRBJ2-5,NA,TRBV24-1,TGTGCCACCAGTGATTCCGGGGCAGGGGCGATACAAGAGACCCAGTACTTC,CATSDSGAGAIQETQYF
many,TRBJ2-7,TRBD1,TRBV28,TGTGCCAGCAGTTTATCGAGACAGGGGTCCTACGAGCAGTACTTC,CASSLSRQGSYEQYF
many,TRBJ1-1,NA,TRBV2,TGTGCCAGCAGTGAAGGGGGGGGGGGGAGATCGGAGACTGAAGCTTTCTTT,CASSEGGGGRSETEAFF
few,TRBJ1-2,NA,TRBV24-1,TGTGCCACCAGTGATCAGGGTTGGGGCTACACCTTC,CATSDQGWGYTF
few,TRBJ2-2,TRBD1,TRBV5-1,TGCGCCAGCAGCCCTTCGACAGGGGGCCCTCCCGGGGAGCTGTTTTTT,CASSPSTGGPPGELFF
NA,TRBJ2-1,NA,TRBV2,TGTGCCAGCAGTGACGGACCTTCCTACAATGAGCAGTTCTTC,CASSDGPSYNEQFF
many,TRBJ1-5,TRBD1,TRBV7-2,TGTGCCAGCAGCTTAGAGGGCAGGGGGCTCAATCAGCCCCAGCATTTT,CASSLEGRGLNQPQHF
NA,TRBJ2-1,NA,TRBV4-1,TGCGCCAGCAGCCAAGGGCTGTGGCGAAAGGCGTCCTACAATGAGCAGTTCTTC,CASSQGLWRKASYNEQFF
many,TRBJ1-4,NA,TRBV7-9,TGTGCCAGCAGCTTGGTGTTGGGAAAACTGTTTTTT,CASSLVLGKLFF
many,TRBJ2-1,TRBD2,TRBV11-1,TGTGCCAGCAGCTTAACCTCCCTACTAGCGGGAAGCAATGAGCAGTTCTTC,CASSLTSLLAGSNEQFF
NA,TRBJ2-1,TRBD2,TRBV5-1,TGCGCCAGCAGCTCGCCGGGACTAGGTCACAATGAGCAGTTCTTC,CASSSPGLGHNEQFF
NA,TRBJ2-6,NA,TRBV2,TGTGCCAGCAGGGAGTTCTCTGGGGCCAACGTCCTGACTTTC,CASREFSGANVLTF
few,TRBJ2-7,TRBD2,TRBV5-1,TGCGCCAGCACCAAGACTAGCGGTGGCAACGAGCAGTACTTC,CASTKTSGGNEQYF
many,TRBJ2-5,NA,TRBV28,TGTGCCAGCAGTGTCGCCCAAGTGACCCAGTACTTC,CASSVAQVTQYF
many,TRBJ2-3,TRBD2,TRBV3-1,TGTGCCAGCAGCCAAGAGTTAGCGGGCCCTAGCACAGATACGCAGTATTTT,CASSQELAGPSTDTQYF
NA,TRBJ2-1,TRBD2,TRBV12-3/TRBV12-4,TGTGCCAGCAGTTCCCCTAGCGGACCCTACAATGAGCAGTTCTTC,CASSSPSGPYNEQFF
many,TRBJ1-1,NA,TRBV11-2,TGTGCCAGCAGCCTTACAGGTATTGGGACTGAAGCTTTCTTT,CASSLTGIGTEAFF
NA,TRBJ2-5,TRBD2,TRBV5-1,TGCGCCAGCAGCTTGTCTAGCGGGAGCCAAGAGACCCAGTACTTC,CASSLSSGSQETQYF
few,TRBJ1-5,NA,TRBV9,TGTGCCAGCAGCGTAGAGGGGAACAATCAGCCCCAGCATTTT,CASSVEGNNQPQHF
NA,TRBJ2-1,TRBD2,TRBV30,TGTGCCTGGAGCGTACTAGCGGGAGACAGTGAGCAGTTCTTC,CAWSVLAGDSEQFF
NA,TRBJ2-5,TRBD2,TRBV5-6,TGTGCCAGCAGCTCTCAAACTAGCGCCCTTCAGGAGACCCAGTACTTC,CASSSQTSALQETQYF
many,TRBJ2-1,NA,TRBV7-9,TGTGCCAGCAGCTTAGTGAACGGGATCGATGAGCAGTTCTTC,CASSLVNGIDEQFF
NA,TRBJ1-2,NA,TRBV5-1,TGCGCCAGCAGCTTGGTTCGGGCGGAGAAGGGCTATGGCTACACCTTC,CASSLVRAEKGYGYTF
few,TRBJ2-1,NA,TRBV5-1,TGCGCCAGCAGCACCGGGATTTACAATGAGCAGTTCTTC,CASSTGIYNEQFF
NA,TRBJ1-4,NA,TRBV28,TGTGCCAGCCAGACGGATCCAACTAATGAAAAACTGTTTTTT,CASQTDPTNEKLFF
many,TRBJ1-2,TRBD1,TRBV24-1,TGTGCCACCAGTGGTCCGGGACAGCACTATGGCTACACCTTC,CATSGPGQHYGYTF
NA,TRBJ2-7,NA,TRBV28,TGTGCCAGCACCGAGGTCGGGGGCGAAAAAGGGTCTTCCTACGAGCAGTACTTC,CASTEVGGEKGSSYEQYF
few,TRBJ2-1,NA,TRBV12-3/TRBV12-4,TGTGCCAGCAGCCCCCAGGGTGGTGAGCAGTTCTTC,CASSPQGGEQFF
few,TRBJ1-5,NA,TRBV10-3,TGTGCCATCAGCTCCCTCCCTGGCAATCAGCCCCAGCATTTT,CAISSLPGNQPQHF
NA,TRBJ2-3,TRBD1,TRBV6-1,TGTGCCAGCAGCCTTGGGACAGGGGGCATAGATACGCAGTATTTT,CASSLGTGGIDTQYF
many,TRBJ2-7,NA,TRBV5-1,TGCGCCAGCAGAAGGACAGAGAACTACGAGCAGTACTTC,CASRRTENYEQYF
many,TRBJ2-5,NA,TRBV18,TGTGCCAGCTCACCACCCGCTAGCCAAGAGACCCAGTACTTC,CASSPPASQETQYF
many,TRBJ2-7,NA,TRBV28,TGTGCCAGCAGTCGACTGACAGTGGACGAGCAGTACTTC,CASSRLTVDEQYF
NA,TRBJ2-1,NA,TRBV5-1,TGCGCCAGCAGCTTGGGGGTAGCATCCACCCGAGGCAATGAGCAGTTCTTC,CASSLGVASTRGNEQFF
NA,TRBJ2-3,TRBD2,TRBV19,TGTGCCAGTAGTACCCGGACTAGCGGGAGGGCCCCAGATACGCAGTATTTT,CASSTRTSGRAPDTQYF
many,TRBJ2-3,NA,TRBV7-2,TGTGCCAGCAGCCCGTTCTCGGATACGCAGTATTTT,CASSPFSDTQYF
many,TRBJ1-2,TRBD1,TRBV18,TGTGCCAGCTCAGAAACAGGGGACTATGGCTACACCTTC,CASSETGDYGYTF
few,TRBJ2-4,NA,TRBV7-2,TGTGCCAGCAGCTTGGCCCCTGGGGGAGGATCCAAAAACATTCAGTACTTC,CASSLAPGGGSKNIQYF
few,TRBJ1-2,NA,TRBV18,TGTGCCAGCTCCCAAGGTGAGGGCTATGGCTACACCTTC,CASSQGEGYGYTF
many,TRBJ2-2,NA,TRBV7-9,TGTGCCAGCAGCTTCTGGGAGAACACCGGGGAGCTGTTTTTT,CASSFWENTGELFF
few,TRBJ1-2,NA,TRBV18,TGTGCCAGCTCACCACCTACGGGACTAACATACGGCTACACCTTC,CASSPPTGLTYGYTF
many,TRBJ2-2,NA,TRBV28,TGTGCCAGCAGTTCAACCTTCGGGTCGCGAGCCGGGGAGCTGTTTTTT,CASSSTFGSRAGELFF
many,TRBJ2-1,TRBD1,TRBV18,TGTGCCAGCTCACCCGACAGGGGGCGATACAATGAGCAGTTCTTC,CASSPDRGRYNEQFF
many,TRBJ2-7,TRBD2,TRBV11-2,TGTGCCAGCAGCTCTAGGGCTAGCGGGATGAACTACGAGCAGTACTTC,CASSSRASGMNYEQYF
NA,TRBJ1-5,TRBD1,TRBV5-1,TGCGCCAGCAGCGGAACAGGGGGCCCAGGGAGCAATCAGCCCCAGCATTTT,CASSGTGGPGSNQPQHF
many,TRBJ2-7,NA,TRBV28,TGTGCCAGCAGTTTATCAGGCCGCCATCCCTACGAGCAGTACTTC,CASSLSGRHPYEQYF
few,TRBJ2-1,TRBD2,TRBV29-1,TGCAGCGTCCCCAGGGCTAGCGGGAAATACAATGAGCAGTTCTTC,CSVPRASGKYNEQFF